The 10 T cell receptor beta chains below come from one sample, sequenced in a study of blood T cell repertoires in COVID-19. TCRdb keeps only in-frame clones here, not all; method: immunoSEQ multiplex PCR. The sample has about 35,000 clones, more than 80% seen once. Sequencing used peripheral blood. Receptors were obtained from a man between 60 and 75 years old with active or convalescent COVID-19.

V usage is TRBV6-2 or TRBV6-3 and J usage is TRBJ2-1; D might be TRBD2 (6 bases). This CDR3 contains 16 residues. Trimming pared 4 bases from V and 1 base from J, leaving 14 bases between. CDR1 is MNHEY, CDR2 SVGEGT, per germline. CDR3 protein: CASSFFSGLSYNEQFF. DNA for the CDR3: TGTGCCAGCAGTTTCTTTAGCGGACTATCCTACAATGAGCAGTTCTTC.

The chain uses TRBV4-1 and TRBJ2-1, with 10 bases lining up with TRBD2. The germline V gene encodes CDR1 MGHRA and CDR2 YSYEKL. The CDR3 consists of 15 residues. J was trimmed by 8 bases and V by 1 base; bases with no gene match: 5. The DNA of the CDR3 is TGCGCCAGCAGCCAAGTAGCGGGGGGCGGGCATGAGCAGTTCTTC. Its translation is CASSQVAGGGHEQFF.

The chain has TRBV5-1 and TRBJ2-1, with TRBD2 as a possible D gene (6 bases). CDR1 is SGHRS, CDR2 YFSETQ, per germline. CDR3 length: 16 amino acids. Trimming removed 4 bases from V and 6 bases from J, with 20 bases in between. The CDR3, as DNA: TGCGCCAGCAGCCCGGAGGGCTCCCGGGGCTTCAATGAGCAGTTCTTC. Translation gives CASSPEGSRGFNEQFF.

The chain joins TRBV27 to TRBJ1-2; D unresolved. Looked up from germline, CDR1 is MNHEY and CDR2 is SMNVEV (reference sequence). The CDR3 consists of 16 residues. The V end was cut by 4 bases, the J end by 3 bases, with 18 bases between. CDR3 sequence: CASSSSGDLRHYGYTF. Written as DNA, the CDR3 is TGTGCCAGCAGTTCCAGCGGAGACCTTCGCCACTATGGCTACACCTTC.

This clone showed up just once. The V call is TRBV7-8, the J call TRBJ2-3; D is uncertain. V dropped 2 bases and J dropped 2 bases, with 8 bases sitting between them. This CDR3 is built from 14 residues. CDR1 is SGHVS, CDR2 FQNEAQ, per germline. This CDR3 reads CASSLWAPTDTQYF. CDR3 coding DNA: TGTGCCAGCAGCTTATGGGCGCCCACAGATACGCAGTATTTT.

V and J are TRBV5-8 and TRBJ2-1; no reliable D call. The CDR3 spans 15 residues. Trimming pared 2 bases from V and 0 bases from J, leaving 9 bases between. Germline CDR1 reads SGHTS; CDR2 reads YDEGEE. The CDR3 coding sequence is TGTGCCAGCAGCTTAGCGCTGAACTCCTACAATGAGCAGTTCTTC. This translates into CASSLALNSYNEQFF.

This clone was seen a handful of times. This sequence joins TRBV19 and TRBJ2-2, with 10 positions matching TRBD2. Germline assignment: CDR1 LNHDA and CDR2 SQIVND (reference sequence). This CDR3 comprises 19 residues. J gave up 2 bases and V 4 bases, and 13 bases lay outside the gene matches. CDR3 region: CASSTLPGLASRNTGELFF. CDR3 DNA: TGTGCCAGTAGTACCCTACCGGGACTAGCGAGTAGAAACACCGGGGAGCTGTTTTTT.

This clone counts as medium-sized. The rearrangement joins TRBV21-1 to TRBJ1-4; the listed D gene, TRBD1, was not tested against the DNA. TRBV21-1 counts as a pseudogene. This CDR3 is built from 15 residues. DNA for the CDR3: TGTGCCAGCAGCATCAGGACAGGGGATGATGAAAAACTGTTTTTT. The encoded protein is CASSIRTGDDEKLFF.

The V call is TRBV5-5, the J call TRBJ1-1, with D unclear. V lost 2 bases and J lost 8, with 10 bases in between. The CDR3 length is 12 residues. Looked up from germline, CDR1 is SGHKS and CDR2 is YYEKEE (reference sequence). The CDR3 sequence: CASSFEYAEAFF. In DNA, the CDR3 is TGTGCCAGCAGCTTTGAGTACGCAGAAGCTTTCTTT.

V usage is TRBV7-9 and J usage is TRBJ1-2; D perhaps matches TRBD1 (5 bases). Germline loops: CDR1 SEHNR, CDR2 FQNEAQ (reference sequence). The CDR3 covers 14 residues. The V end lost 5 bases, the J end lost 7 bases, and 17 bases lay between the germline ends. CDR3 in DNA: TGTGCCAGCAGCCGTTCTGGGGGGGTGTTTGGCTACACCTTC. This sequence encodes CASSRSGGVFGYTF. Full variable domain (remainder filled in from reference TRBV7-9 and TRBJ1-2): DTGVSQNPRHKITKRGQNVTFRCDPISEHNRLYWYRQTLGQGPEFLTYFQNEAQLEKSRLLSDRFSAERPKGSFSTLEIQRTEQGDSAMYLCASSRSGGVFGYTFGSGTRLTVV.